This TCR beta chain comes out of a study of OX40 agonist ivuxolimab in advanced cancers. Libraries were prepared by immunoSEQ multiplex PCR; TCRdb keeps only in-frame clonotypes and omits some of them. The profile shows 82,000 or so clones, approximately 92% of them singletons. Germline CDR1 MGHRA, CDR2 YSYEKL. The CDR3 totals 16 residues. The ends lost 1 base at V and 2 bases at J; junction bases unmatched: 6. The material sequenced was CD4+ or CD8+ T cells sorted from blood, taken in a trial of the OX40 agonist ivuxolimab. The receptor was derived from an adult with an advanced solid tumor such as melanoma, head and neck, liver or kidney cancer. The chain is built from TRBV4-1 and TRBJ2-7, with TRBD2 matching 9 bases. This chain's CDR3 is CASSQGISSGTYEQYF. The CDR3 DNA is TGCGCCAGCAGCCAAGGAATTTCTAGCGGGACCTACGAGCAGTACTTC.